This record looks at one T cell receptor (beta chain) sequence and its context. Its target is not known. V dropped 5 bases and J dropped 7; count of bases not matched to a gene: 5. The CDR3 contains 14 residues. CDR1 SEHNR and CDR2 FQNEAQ come from the germline V gene (reference sequence). cDNA synthesis used the whole RNA isolate, giving expressed TCRB sequences. About 3.7 million reads per sample were averaged for naive, central memory and regulatory samples. The data were produced by immunoSEQ multiplex PCR, yet TCRdb's version contains in-frame clones alone and is incomplete. The sample has a few hundred thousand clones, around a quarter seen once. The data stem from a study of beta chain features in type 1 diabetes. Study-wide points: Type 1 diabetes patients had TCRB CDR3s that were shorter (moderately but significantly so) in all four CD4+ subsets. VDJ junctions sequenced from type 1 diabetes patients showed fewer insertions and more deletions.

This receptor was obtained from a man aged 30 to 45 in good health. The sequenced material came from central memory CD4+ T cells from blood. This chain links TRBV7-9 with TRBJ2-2, with TRBD1 identical over 9 bases. The CDR3 region has the DNA TGTGCCAGCAGCGGGACAGGGTTGATCGGGGAGCTGTTTTTT. This sequence encodes CASSGTGLIGELFF.